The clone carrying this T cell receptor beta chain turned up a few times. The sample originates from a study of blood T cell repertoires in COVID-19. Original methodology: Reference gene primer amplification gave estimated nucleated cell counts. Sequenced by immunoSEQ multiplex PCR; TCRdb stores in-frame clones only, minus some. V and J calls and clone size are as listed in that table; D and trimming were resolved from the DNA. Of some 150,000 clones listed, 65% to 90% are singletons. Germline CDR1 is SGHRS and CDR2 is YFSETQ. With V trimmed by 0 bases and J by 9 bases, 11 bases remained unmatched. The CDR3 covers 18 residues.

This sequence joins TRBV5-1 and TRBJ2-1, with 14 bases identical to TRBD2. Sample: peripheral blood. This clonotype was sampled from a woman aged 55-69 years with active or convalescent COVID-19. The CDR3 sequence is CASSLAGWGTSGRGEQFF. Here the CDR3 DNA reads TGCGCCAGCAGCTTGGCCGGGTGGGGGACTAGCGGGAGAGGTGAGCAGTTCTTC.